This TCR beta chain comes out of a study of T-cell memory formation after mild COVID-19. About this clonotype itself: Its antigen is unidentified.

V lost 0 bases, J lost 0 bases, and 12 bases lay in between. CDR1 is SGDLS, CDR2 YYNGEE, per germline. The CDR3 is 17 residues long. 5'RACE with constant-segment primers built TCRalpha and TCRbeta cDNA libraries with UMIs. Each CDR3 protein gets one entry after TCRdb re-called the 5' RACE reads with MiXCR. This table holds around 260,000 distinct CDR3 sequences, about 17% found once. Notes on the study in general: There were some responding clones in pre-infection memory, which suggested that cross-reactive memory had joined. Contracting CD4+ clones lay largely in CM and EM, with CD8+ ones residing in EMRA.

This TCR was sampled from a man between 18 and 35 years old who had mild COVID-19 (a few samples of this study predate the infection). Cell type and time point are not known. This chain joins TRBV9 and TRBJ2-2; perhaps TRBD1 as D (5 bases). Sequenced sample: PBMCs or a T cell subset sorted from them (not recorded which). CDR3 sequence: CASSVESQGPNTGELFF. As DNA, the CDR3 is TGTGCCAGCAGCGTAGAGAGTCAGGGTCCGAACACCGGGGAGCTGTTTTTT.